A single sample gave rise to the 24 T cell receptor beta chains below, sequenced in a study of PD-L1 blockade in urothelial cancer. The protocol was immunoSEQ multiplex PCR, while the TCRdb copy is restricted to in-frame clones and leaves out a portion. The data contain about 45,000 clones, around 88% of them singletons. The source was PBMCs, collected around atezolizumab (anti-PD-L1) treatment. The receptors stem from a man older than 75 with urothelial cancer.

This chain joins TRBV29-1 and TRBJ2-7, with D tentatively TRBD2 (6 bases). The CDR3 is 10 amino acids. Trimming shortened V by 7 bases and J by 7 bases, and 11 bases separated the two germline ends. Germline CDR1 and CDR2: SQVTM and ANQGSEA. CDR3 sequence: CSAGGREQYF. DNA for the CDR3: TGCAGCGCCGGAGGGAGGGAGCAGTACTTC.

The rearrangement uses TRBV28 and TRBJ2-5; 7 bases are a match to TRBD1. Looked up from germline, CDR1 is MDHEN and CDR2 is SYDVKM. This CDR3 comprises 14 residues. The J segment lost 5 bases and the V segment lost 6 bases, leaving 9 bases of the junction unmatched. This CDR3 reads CASSRAGGRETQYF. The CDR3 DNA reads TGTGCCAGCAGCAGAGCAGGGGGACGGGAGACCCAGTACTTC.

The chain combines TRBV5-5 with TRBJ2-5; the match to TRBD1 covers 8 bases. Germline-derived CDR1 and CDR2 are SGHKS and YYEKEE (reference sequence). Trimming at V came to 3 bases and at J to 4 bases, leaving 11 bases not matched to a gene. The CDR3 covers 16 residues. CDR3 residues: CASSSAGGTGGETQYF. The CDR3 DNA reads TGTGCCAGCAGCTCGGCCGGAGGGACAGGAGGAGAGACCCAGTACTTC.

The rearrangement uses TRBV2 and TRBJ2-5; 12 bases line up with TRBD2. The CDR3 totals 18 residues. The junction had 15 bases not matched to a gene; V was cut back by 7 bases and J by 3 bases. Per the germline V gene, CDR1 is SNHLY and CDR2 is FYNNEI. DNA of the CDR3: TGTGCCAGCACTCTACCGGGACTAGCGGGCTCCAGGGAAGAGACCCAGTACTTC. Amino acids: CASTLPGLAGSREETQYF.

V is TRBV5-1 and J is TRBJ2-7; 10 nucleotides line up with TRBD2. The CDR3 runs 15 residues. Germline loops: CDR1 SGHRS, CDR2 YFSETQ. With V trimmed by 2 bases and J by 5 bases, 7 bases remained unmatched. CDR3 nucleotides: TGCGCCAGCAGCTTTTCTAGCGGGAGACGGGACGAGCAGTACTTC. Translation: CASSFSSGRRDEQYF. Looking up the rest from reference TRBV5-1 and TRBJ2-7 gives the full variable domain: KAGVTQTPRYLIKTRGQQVTLSCSPISGHRSVSWYQQTPGQGLQFLFEYFSETQRNKGNFPGRFSGRQFSNSRSEMNVSTLELGDSALYLCASSFSSGRRDEQYFGPGTRLTVT.

In its sample, this clone was seen once. This chain joins TRBV7-2 and TRBJ2-7, with TRBD1 matching 8 bases. V was pared by 5 bases and J by 3 bases, with 15 bases of the junction left unmatched. Looked up from germline, CDR1 is SGHTA and CDR2 is FQGNSA. This CDR3 is 17 amino acids long. The chain's CDR3 is CASSLRAGGARFYEQYF. In DNA, the CDR3 is TGTGCCAGCAGCCTGCGGGCAGGGGGCGCTCGGTTCTACGAGCAGTACTTC.

The chain uses TRBV19 and TRBJ2-1; 12 bases map to TRBD2. V shed 6 bases, J shed 7 bases, and the junction held 4 bases outside the gene matches. The CDR3 totals 14 residues. Germline CDR1 LNHDA, CDR2 SQIVND (reference sequence). The CDR3 sequence: CASSPTSGRNEQFF. The DNA for the CDR3 is TGTGCCAGTAGCCCGACTAGCGGGAGAAATGAGCAGTTCTTC.

This sequence joins TRBV19 and TRBJ2-7, with 11 bases identical to TRBD2. The CDR3 has 13 amino acids. The V segment lost 4 bases and the J segment 4 bases; nucleotides outside the gene matches: 0. Germline V gene sequence: CDR1 LNHDA, CDR2 SQIVND (reference sequence). The CDR3 region is CASSRLAGYEQYF. CDR3 nucleotide sequence: TGTGCCAGTAGTAGACTAGCGGGATACGAGCAGTACTTC.

The sample holds a few counts of this clone. V and J are TRBV6-1 and TRBJ1-5, with 7 nucleotides matching TRBD1. CDR3 length: 17 amino acids. Germline V gene data show CDR1 as MNHNS and CDR2 as SASEGT. Losses at the gene ends were 4 bases for V and 0 bases for J; bases not matched to a gene: 9. The CDR3 spells CASSGQGGVHSNQPQHF. The DNA of the CDR3 is TGTGCCAGCAGTGGACAGGGTGGTGTCCATAGCAATCAGCCCCAGCATTTT.

The chain uses TRBV19 and TRBJ2-2, with TRBD1 matching 11 bases. The germline CDR1 and CDR2 sequences are LNHDA and SQIVND (reference sequence). CDR3 length: 15 amino acids. Trimming removed 5 bases from V and 9 bases from J; junction bases left unmatched: 8. This chain's CDR3 is CASSPGTGGIRELFF. In DNA form, the CDR3 reads TGTGCCAGTAGTCCCGGGACAGGGGGAATCCGGGAGCTGTTTTTT. The variable domain in full, completed from reference TRBV19 and TRBJ2-2, reads DGGITQSPKYLFRKEGQNVTLSCEQNLNHDAMYWYRQDPGQGLRLIYYSQIVNDFQKGDIAEGYSVSREKKESFPLTVTSAQKNPTAFYLCASSPGTGGIRELFFGEGSRLTVL.

V is TRBV29-1 and J is TRBJ2-1; weak D call: TRBD2 (6 bases). Per germline, CDR1 SQVTM and CDR2 ANQGSEA. The CDR3 loop spans 10 amino acids. Trimming stripped 7 bases from V and 7 bases from J, with 8 bases between. CDR3 DNA sequence: TGCAGCGGACTAGTGAATGAGCAGTTCTTC. This codes for CSGLVNEQFF.

V is TRBV6-5 and J is TRBJ1-1; D possibly corresponds to TRBD1 (6 bases). The V gene lost 0 bases and the J gene lost 3 bases, with 11 bases spanning the gap. Germline assignment: CDR1 MNHEY and CDR2 SVGAGI. The CDR3 is 15 residues long. CDR3 in DNA: TGTGCCAGCAGTTACTCGCGGGGGCGCGACACTGAAGCTTTCTTT. Encoded protein: CASSYSRGRDTEAFF.

The V and J genes are TRBV5-5 and TRBJ2-3; 8 bases match TRBD1. The CDR3 runs to 15 residues. Germline CDR1 and CDR2: SGHKS and YYEKEE (reference sequence). V shed 1 base and J 2 bases; nucleotides not matched to a gene: 3. CDR3 nucleotide sequence: TGTGCCAGCAGCTTGTCGGACAGGGACACAGATACGCAGTATTTT. Translation: CASSLSDRDTDTQYF. The full variable domain, with the rest looked up from reference TRBV5-5 and TRBJ2-3, is DAGVTQSPTHLIKTRGQQVTLRCSPISGHKSVSWYQQVLGQGPQFIFQYYEKEERGRGNFPDRFSARQFPNYSSELNVNALLLGDSALYLCASSLSDRDTDTQYFGPGTRLTVL.

The V call is TRBV9, the J call TRBJ2-5; the match to TRBD1 covers 7 bases. CDR3 length: 16 amino acids. Germline V CDR1 and CDR2: SGDLS, YYNGEE. The ends lost 0 bases at V and 2 bases at J; junction bases unmatched: 7. CDR3 DNA: TGTGCCAGCAGCGTAGCGGGACAGCTTCTACAAGAGACCCAGTACTTC. Its translation is CASSVAGQLLQETQYF.

The DNA for the CDR3 is TGTGCCAGCAGTTACTCGCGGGGCTCTGGGGCCAACGTCCTGACTTTC. It is translated as CASSYSRGSGANVLTF. The gene calls are TRBV6-5 and TRBJ2-6; the D gene is possibly TRBD2 (6 bases). Per germline, CDR1 MNHEY and CDR2 SVGAGI. The CDR3 runs 16 residues. Deletions cut 0 bases from V and 0 bases from J, with 6 bases between.

The chain employs TRBV7-8 and TRBJ2-1; D might be TRBD1 (6 bases). Per the germline V gene, CDR1 is SGHVS and CDR2 is FQNEAQ. Trimming left V 1 base short and J 4 bases short, with 11 bases between. This CDR3 contains 15 residues. CDR3: CASSLGRGGYNEQFF. In DNA form, the CDR3 reads TGTGCCAGCAGCTTAGGCAGGGGCGGTTACAATGAGCAGTTCTTC. The whole variable domain, filled in from reference TRBV7-8 and TRBJ2-1, reads GAGVSQSPRYKVAKRGQDVALRCDPISGHVSLFWYQQALGQGPEFLTYFQNEAQLDKSGLPSDRFFAERPEGSVSTLKIQRTQQEDSAVYLCASSLGRGGYNEQFFGPGTRLTVL.

The genes are TRBV6-1 and TRBJ1-1, with D possibly matching TRBD1 (5 bases). V lost 4 bases and J 8 bases, leaving 11 bases between the germline ends. The CDR3 is 12 amino acids. CDR1 is MNHNS, CDR2 SASEGT, per germline. CDR3 region: CASSVTGVEAFF. Written as DNA, the CDR3 is TGTGCCAGCAGTGTTACGGGGGTGGAAGCTTTCTTT.

This chain joins TRBV15 and TRBJ1-6, with D possibly being TRBD1 (6 bases). Germline V gene sequence: CDR1 LNHNV, CDR2 YYDKDF (reference sequence). The CDR3 sequence is 16 residues long. Deletions cut 5 bases from V and 0 bases from J, with 11 bases between. This CDR3 is CATSRDTGSYNSPLHF. The CDR3 nucleotides read TGTGCCACCAGCCGGGACACTGGCTCCTATAATTCACCCCTCCACTTT.

The chain is built from TRBV2 and TRBJ1-1; a weak D match, TRBD1 (6 bases). Germline loops: CDR1 SNHLY, CDR2 FYNNEI. The CDR3 consists of 14 residues. V was shortened by 5 bases and J by 4 bases, with 14 bases between the two germline ends. The CDR3 loop reads CASSKPGVATEAFF. The CDR3 nucleotides are TGTGCCAGCAGTAAGCCAGGGGTGGCCACTGAAGCTTTCTTT.

The chain links TRBV4-3 to TRBJ2-1, with 9 bases identical to TRBD1. CDR3 length equals 14 residues. Germline V gene lookup returns CDR1 LGHNA and CDR2 YSLEER. Trimming cost V 0 bases and J 9 bases; bases outside gene matches: 3. The CDR3 nucleotides read TGCGCCAGCAGCCAAGATTACAGGGGGCGTGAGCAGTTCTTC. Its translation: CASSQDYRGREQFF.

The chain combines TRBV30 with TRBJ2-3, with 10 bases aligning to TRBD1. V dropped 3 bases and J dropped 7; count of bases not matched to a gene: 10. This CDR3 contains 15 residues. Per germline, CDR1 GTSNPN and CDR2 SVGIG (reference sequence). Written as DNA, the CDR3 is TGTGCCTGGAGACCCAGGACAGGGGGGGCCCATACGCAGTATTTT. Encoded protein: CAWRPRTGGAHTQYF.

V and J are TRBV6-1 and TRBJ2-3; TRBD1 matches at 9 bases. The CDR3 covers 16 residues. With V trimmed by 2 bases and J by 2 bases, 5 bases remained unmatched. CDR1 MNHNS and CDR2 SASEGT come from the germline V gene. The CDR3 DNA reads TGTGCCAGCAGTGAATCCGGGACAGGGTACACAGATACGCAGTATTTT. Translating gives CASSESGTGYTDTQYF.

V is TRBV28 and J is TRBJ2-7, with TRBD1 matching over 7 bases. The germline CDR1 and CDR2 sequences are MDHEN and SYDVKM. V trimming: 3 bases; J trimming: 3 bases; junction bases outside the gene matches: 8. The CDR3 contains 15 residues. The CDR3 loop is CASSFCPQGNYEQYF. DNA of the CDR3: TGTGCCAGCAGTTTCTGTCCACAGGGGAACTACGAGCAGTACTTC.

The rearrangement links TRBV29-1 to TRBJ1-3; 7 bases line up with TRBD1. The CDR3 totals 14 residues. CDR1 and CDR2 from the germline V gene are SQVTM and ANQGSEA. Losses at the gene ends were 4 bases for V and 0 bases for J; bases not matched to a gene: 3. The CDR3 loop reads CSVGDSPSGNTIYF. DNA of the CDR3: TGCAGCGTTGGGGACAGCCCCTCTGGAAACACCATATATTTT.